Following are 30 T cell receptor beta chains from one sample sequenced in a study of early T cells in non-severe SARS-CoV-2 infection. Using its own MiXCR run on the 5' RACE reads, TCRdb lists one record per CDR3 protein. The table includes some 80,000 distinct CDR3 sequences, about 5% detected once. Here the sequenced sample was whole blood, taken at baseline. These receptors all stem from an adult who was a healthcare worker with PCR-confirmed SARS-CoV-2 infection or an uninfected control (not recorded which).

The rearrangement uses TRBV30 and TRBJ2-1; TRBD1 agrees at 7 bases. Germline V gene sequence: CDR1 GTSNPN, CDR2 SVGIG (reference sequence). There are 13 residues in the CDR3. With V trimmed by 2 bases and J by 3 bases, 1 base remained unmatched. Here the CDR3 DNA reads TGTGCCTGGAGTCCAGGGGGCTACAATGAGCAGTTCTTC. This gives the protein CAWSPGGYNEQFF.

This clonotype was seen a few times. The chain combines TRBV6-5 with TRBJ2-7; D gene unclear. From germline, CDR1 is MNHEY and CDR2 SVGAGI. V lost 0 bases and J 0 bases, leaving 9 bases between the germline ends. This CDR3 region has 15 residues. The CDR3 protein is CASSYSASASYEQYF. In DNA, the CDR3 is TGTGCCAGCAGTTACTCGGCCAGCGCCTCCTACGAGCAGTACTTC.

V gene TRBV12-3 or TRBV12-4 combines with J gene TRBJ1-5; perhaps TRBD1 as D (5 bases). The CDR3 consists of 14 residues. The germline V and J ends were trimmed by 5 bases and 6 bases, with 14 bases remaining between them. The CDR3 reads CASSHPQGTQPQHF. The CDR3, as DNA: TGTGCCAGCAGTCATCCCCAGGGTACTCAGCCCCAGCATTTT.

This clonotype appeared many times. The rearrangement uses TRBV7-6 and TRBJ2-7; D gene uncertain. V was pared by 2 bases and J by 2 bases, with 7 bases between. The CDR3 totals 13 residues. The germline CDR1 and CDR2 sequences are SGHVS and FNYEAQ. This chain's CDR3 is CASSLSGPYEQYF. In DNA, the CDR3 is TGTGCCAGCAGCTTATCTGGACCCTACGAGCAGTACTTC.

This clonotype was seen at least ten times. The V call is TRBV14, the J call TRBJ2-5; D not certain. Germline-derived CDR1 and CDR2 are SGHDN and FVKESK. Trimming took 0 bases from V and 3 from J, leaving 8 bases between them. The CDR3 covers 14 residues. CDR3 protein: CASSQDLVKETQYF. The DNA of the CDR3 is TGTGCCAGCAGCCAAGACCTTGTGAAAGAGACCCAGTACTTC. Looking up the rest from reference TRBV14 and TRBJ2-5 gives the full variable domain: EAGVTQFPSHSVIEKGQTVTLRCDPISGHDNLYWYRRVMGKEIKFLLHFVKESKQDESGMPNNRFLAERTGGTYSTLKVQPAELEDSGVYFCASSQDLVKETQYFGPGTRLLVL.

This clonotype was counted ten times or more. V is TRBV10-3 and J is TRBJ1-2; D is unresolved. CDR3 length equals 13 residues. In germline, CDR1 is ENHRY, CDR2 SYGVKD. V lost 4 bases, J lost 4 bases, and 10 bases lay in between. As DNA, the CDR3 is TGTGCCATCAGTGGCCAGGCGCCCTATGGCTACACCTTC. It is translated as CAISGQAPYGYTF.

The rearrangement links TRBV18 to TRBJ1-3; D might be TRBD1 (5 bases). CDR1 KGHSH and CDR2 LQKENI come from the germline V gene. Trimming stripped 2 bases from V and 2 bases from J, with 13 bases between. The CDR3 spans 16 residues. The CDR3 bases are TGTGCCAGCTCACCAGTTACGCAGGGTCCTGGAAACACCATATATTTT. Translation: CASSPVTQGPGNTIYF.

This CDR3 is CAISESTGEAFF. DNA of the CDR3: TGTGCCATCAGTGAGTCGACCGGTGAAGCTTTCTTT. The chain joins TRBV10-3 to TRBJ1-1; D uncertain. The V and J ends lost 0 bases and 7 bases respectively, with 6 bases between them. Germline V gives CDR1 ENHRY, CDR2 SYGVKD. There are 12 residues in the CDR3.

The chain links TRBV7-8 to TRBJ2-3; D is possibly TRBD2 (6 bases). In germline, CDR1 is SGHVS, CDR2 FQNEAQ. V shed 5 bases and J shed 3 bases, with 12 bases lying between them. The CDR3 loop spans 14 amino acids. The DNA for the CDR3 is TGTGCCAGCAGCGACGGCGGGGAGACAGATACGCAGTATTTT. It codes for CASSDGGETDTQYF.

In this sample, this clonotype turned up many times. V gene TRBV2 combines with J gene TRBJ2-1; 13 bases are a match to TRBD2. V shed 6 bases and J 8 bases; nucleotides not matched to a gene: 7. The CDR3 totals 15 residues. CDR1 SNHLY and CDR2 FYNNEI come from the germline V gene. CDR3 DNA sequence: TGTGCCAGCAGGGGGGGACTAGCGGGAATCGATGAGCAGTTCTTC. Translating it yields CASRGGLAGIDEQFF.

The chain recombines TRBV29-1 with TRBJ2-7; tentatively, D is TRBD1 or TRBD2 (5 bases each). The CDR3 runs to 13 residues. V lost 4 bases and J lost 3, with 13 bases in between. Germline V gene lookup returns CDR1 SQVTM and CDR2 ANQGSEA. The CDR3 coding sequence is TGCAGCGTTGGGGGCCCTGGGGGCTACGAGCAGTACTTC. Translation: CSVGGPGGYEQYF.

This clonotype was detected a few times. The V call is TRBV7-2, the J call TRBJ2-1, with 11 positions matching TRBD2. CDR3 length: 16 residues. Per the germline V gene, CDR1 is SGHTA and CDR2 is FQGNSA. V lost 5 bases and J lost 5; bases outside the gene matches: 8. CDR3 amino acids: CASSPYGTSGDNEQFF. The CDR3 DNA is TGTGCCAGCAGCCCCTACGGGACTAGCGGAGACAATGAGCAGTTCTTC.

This clonotype was observed at least ten times. The gene calls are TRBV5-5 and TRBJ2-1; no reliable D call. CDR3 length: 14 amino acids. Germline CDR1 and CDR2: SGHKS and YYEKEE (reference sequence). V lost 0 bases, J lost 10 bases, and 14 bases lay in between. CDR3 nucleotide sequence: TGTGCCAGCAGCTTGGGACCATCGCCTCGAGAGCAGTTCTTC. Encoded protein: CASSLGPSPREQFF.

This clonotype was counted at least ten times. This chain joins TRBV3-1 and TRBJ2-3; 9 nucleotides line up with TRBD2. Germline-derived CDR1 and CDR2 are LGHDT and YNNKEL (reference sequence). Trimming at V came to 4 bases and at J to 6 bases, leaving 8 bases not matched to a gene. The CDR3 totals 15 residues. Here the CDR3 DNA reads TGTGCCAGCAGCCGAAGGTTAGCGGGAGAGGATACGCAGTATTTT. Its protein product is CASSRRLAGEDTQYF.

This clonotype was counted many times. CDR3 in amino acids: CASSGDGNTEAFF. The CDR3 DNA sequence: TGTGCCAGCAGTGGGGACGGGAACACTGAAGCTTTCTTT. V usage is TRBV12-3 or TRBV12-4 and J usage is TRBJ1-1; tentatively, D is TRBD1 (5 bases). With 5 bases removed from V and 1 base from J, the gap between germline ends came to 8 bases. The CDR3 is 13 amino acids.

This clonotype was found many times. The chain links TRBV27 to TRBJ2-4; 7 bases line up with TRBD1. The ends lost 2 bases at V and 0 bases at J; junction bases unmatched: 13. The CDR3 length is 19 residues. Germline loops: CDR1 MNHEY, CDR2 SMNVEV (reference sequence). The CDR3 loop reads CASSLLAGGTKLAKNIQYF. The CDR3 region has the DNA TGTGCCAGCAGTTTACTGGCAGGGGGTACCAAACTAGCCAAAAACATTCAGTACTTC.

This clonotype was observed at least ten times. V usage is TRBV20-1 and J usage is TRBJ2-2; 7 bases line up with TRBD2. This CDR3 region has 14 residues. V dropped 4 bases and J dropped 2; count of bases not matched to a gene: 4. In germline, CDR1 is DFQATT, CDR2 SNEGSKA (reference sequence). CDR3 coding DNA: TGCAGTGCTACGGGAGGCGCTAACACCGGGGAGCTGTTTTTT. As protein: CSATGGANTGELFF.

Ten or more counts support this clonotype. The chain is built from TRBV11-2 and TRBJ2-3; 11 bases line up with TRBD2. CDR1 and CDR2 (germline): SGHAT, FQNNGV. The CDR3 consists of 16 residues. Trimming removed 4 bases from V and 4 bases from J; junction bases left unmatched: 7. The CDR3 DNA sequence: TGTGCCAGCAGCTCATTAGCGGGAGGGCCGGCAGATACGCAGTATTTT. Its translation: CASSSLAGGPADTQYF.

This clonotype was observed at least ten times. The chain employs TRBV7-8 and TRBJ2-7; no clear D gene. Germline-derived CDR1 and CDR2 are SGHVS and FQNEAQ. V gave up 1 base and J gave up 1 base, with 11 bases separating them. The CDR3 has 15 amino acids. As DNA, the CDR3 is TGTGCCAGCAGCTTAGATTTAGCTATTTCCTACGAGCAGTACTTC. As protein: CASSLDLAISYEQYF.

The DNA for the CDR3 is TGTGCCAGCACCATTGAAGGGGCAGAGACCCAGTACTTC. Encoded protein: CASTIEGAETQYF. The chain joins TRBV12-3 or TRBV12-4 to TRBJ2-5; possibly TRBD1 for D (5 bases). V lost 7 bases to trimming and J lost 4 bases, with 13 bases between them. The length of the CDR3 is 13 residues.

This clonotype was recorded at least ten times. In nucleotides, the CDR3 is TGCAGTGCTAGAGATGGGGGGACACCCCTCCACTTT. It yields the protein CSARDGGTPLHF. The chain uses TRBV20-1 and TRBJ1-6; tentative D call: TRBD1 (5 bases). This CDR3 contains 12 residues. Germline CDR1 DFQATT, CDR2 SNEGSKA (reference sequence). The germline V and J ends were trimmed by 0 bases and 11 bases, with 8 bases remaining between them.

This clonotype was recorded a few times. V and J are TRBV4-1 and TRBJ2-2, with D perhaps TRBD1 (6 bases). The CDR3 extends over 17 amino acids. The germline V and J ends were trimmed by 0 bases and 4 bases, with 15 bases remaining between them. CDR1 and CDR2 (germline): MGHRA, YSYEKL. The CDR3: CASSQEGQGYGTGELFF. The DNA for the CDR3 is TGCGCCAGCAGCCAAGAGGGCCAGGGGTATGGCACCGGGGAGCTGTTTTTT.

This clonotype was counted only a few times. The rearrangement uses TRBV4-1 and TRBJ1-5; no clear D gene. Trimming pared 2 bases from V and 3 bases from J, leaving 11 bases between. From germline, CDR1 is MGHRA and CDR2 YSYEKL. This CDR3 spans 15 amino acids. The CDR3, as DNA: TGCGCCAGCAGCCAACTAGCCGCACACAATCAGCCCCAGCATTTT. It translates to CASSQLAAHNQPQHF.

This clonotype was seen many times. The chain carries TRBV7-2 and TRBJ1-4; D unclear. V was cut by 2 bases and J by 7 bases, with 17 bases left in between. The CDR3 length is 16 residues. Looked up from germline, CDR1 is SGHTA and CDR2 is FQGNSA. This CDR3 is CASSLKIGRFGEKLFF. In DNA form, the CDR3 reads TGTGCCAGCAGCTTAAAGATCGGGAGATTTGGTGAAAAACTGTTTTTT.

This clonotype was counted many times. The chain couples TRBV29-1 to TRBJ2-3, with D tentatively TRBD2 (6 bases). The CDR3 contains 11 residues. Trimming stripped 7 bases from V and 6 bases from J, with 11 bases between. CDR1 is SQVTM and CDR2 is ANQGSEA in the germline V gene. The CDR3 coding sequence is TGCAGCGCCGAGGAGGGGGATACGCAGTATTTT. Translated: CSAEEGDTQYF.

This clonotype was detected ten times or more. The J gene is TRBJ2-2, the V gene TRBV7-6, with D perhaps TRBD1 (6 bases). Trimming took 5 bases from V and 2 from J, leaving 12 bases between them. Germline V gene sequence: CDR1 SGHVS, CDR2 FNYEAQ. The CDR3 is 15 amino acids. CDR3 bases: TGTGCCAGCAGCCCCGGGACACTCAACACCGGGGAGCTGTTTTTT. Its protein product is CASSPGTLNTGELFF.

In this sample, this clonotype turned up a few times. This rearrangement joins TRBV2 to TRBJ1-6; the D gene is possibly TRBD1 (6 bases). Per the germline V gene, CDR1 is SNHLY and CDR2 is FYNNEI. The CDR3 runs to 18 residues. The V end was cut by 6 bases, the J end by 0 bases, with 18 bases between. CDR3 in DNA: TGTGCCAGCAGCAGAGCCGGGACATCGAGCTCCTATAATTCACCCCTCCACTTT. Protein sequence: CASSRAGTSSSYNSPLHF.

Ten or more counts support this clonotype. Germline and junction disagree at one end, which may indicate a read error. The chain couples TRBV29-1 to TRBJ2-1, with a possible D match to TRBD2 (6 bases). There are 10 residues in the CDR3. Germline V gene lookup returns CDR1 SQVTM and CDR2 ANQGSEA. CDR3 region: CSVLLGTVLF. CDR3 DNA: TGCAGCGTTCTCCTCGGGACTGTTCTCTTC.

This clonotype was recorded a few times. The V and J genes are TRBV5-1 and TRBJ1-2; possibly TRBD1 for D (5 bases). CDR3 length: 15 residues. Deletions cut 0 bases from V and 6 bases from J, with 15 bases between. Looked up from germline, CDR1 is SGHRS and CDR2 is YFSETQ. CDR3 in DNA: TGCGCCAGCAGCTTGGAGGTGAGGCAGGGCCATGGCTACACCTTC. Encoded protein: CASSLEVRQGHGYTF.

Ten or more counts support this clonotype. The V gene is TRBV7-9, the J gene TRBJ1-1; TRBD1 might be the D (6 bases). The CDR3 has 13 amino acids. V lost 5 bases and J lost 6, with 13 bases in between. Per the germline V gene, CDR1 is SEHNR and CDR2 is FQNEAQ (reference sequence). This chain's CDR3 is CASSGREGAEAFF. The CDR3, as DNA: TGTGCCAGCAGCGGACGCGAGGGGGCTGAAGCTTTCTTT.